Following are 14 T cell receptor beta chains from one sample sequenced in a study of blood T cell repertoires in COVID-19. The protocol was immunoSEQ multiplex PCR, while the TCRdb copy is restricted to in-frame clones and leaves out a portion. The data contain 300,000 to 400,000 clones, around 90% of them singletons. The sequencing input was peripheral blood. All receptors come from a woman younger than 30 who had recovered from COVID-19.

The J gene is TRBJ2-2, the V gene TRBV11-3; 9 nucleotides line up with TRBD2. There are 15 residues in the CDR3. In germline, CDR1 is SGHNT, CDR2 YENEEA. Germline trimming cut 6 bases from V and 6 bases from J; bases unmatched to any gene: 8. The CDR3 sequence is CASSSRTSVPGELFF. The CDR3 DNA sequence: TGTGCCAGCAGTTCACGGACTAGCGTGCCCGGGGAGCTGTTTTTT. Together with reference TRBV11-3 and TRBJ2-2, the CDR3 gives the full variable domain: EAGVVQSPRYKIIEKKQPVAFWCNPISGHNTLYWYLQNLGQGPELLIRYENEEAVDDSQLPKDRFSAERLKGVDSTLKIQPAELGDSAVYLCASSSRTSVPGELFFGEGSRLTVL.

The chain links TRBV7-9 to TRBJ1-3; 9 bases match TRBD1. V was pared by 3 bases and J by 7 bases, with 1 base of the junction left unmatched. This CDR3 spans 13 amino acids. CDR1 and CDR2 (germline): SEHNR, FQNEAQ (reference sequence). The CDR3: CASSFGQGNTIYF. The CDR3 DNA follows: TGTGCCAGCAGCTTCGGACAGGGGAACACCATATATTTT.

The chain employs TRBV5-4 and TRBJ1-2; 7 positions match TRBD1. From germline, CDR1 is SGHNT and CDR2 YYREEE (reference sequence). This CDR3 spans 16 amino acids. With 4 bases clipped from V and 10 bases from J, the junction kept 19 bases outside the gene matches. CDR3 coding DNA: TGTGCCAGCAGCCCGGGGACAGCCCCTACACCTTCCCACTACACCTTC. Amino acid sequence: CASSPGTAPTPSHYTF.

The chain joins TRBV24-1 to TRBJ1-2; D not certain. With 5 bases removed from V and 2 bases from J, the gap between germline ends came to 8 bases. The CDR3 length is 13 residues. Germline CDR1 KGHDR, CDR2 SFDVKD. The CDR3 DNA sequence: TGTGCCACCAGTGGTCCGGTGAACTATGGCTACACCTTC. It codes for CATSGPVNYGYTF.

There are a few counts of this clone. V usage is TRBV10-3 and J usage is TRBJ1-2, with TRBD1 as a possible D gene (5 bases). The CDR3 runs 15 residues. Trimming pared 4 bases from V and 5 bases from J, leaving 17 bases between. CDR1 and CDR2 (germline): ENHRY, SYGVKD. CDR3 coding DNA: TGTGCCATCAGTGGAACACCTCAAGGGGCTTATGGCTACACCTTC. It is translated as CAISGTPQGAYGYTF.

J is TRBJ2-2 and V is TRBV11-3; D call uncertain. The CDR3 consists of 14 residues. Trimming took off 1 base at V and 0 bases at J, with 3 bases between the two ends. Germline-derived CDR1 and CDR2 are SGHNT and YENEEA. The CDR3 sequence: CASSLGANTGELFF. As DNA, the CDR3 is TGTGCCAGCAGCTTAGGAGCGAACACCGGGGAGCTGTTTTTT.

The chain has TRBV28 and TRBJ2-2; 10 bases align to TRBD2. This CDR3 spans 15 amino acids. Unmatched junction bases numbered 2, after V lost 4 bases and J lost 3 bases. CDR1 is MDHEN, CDR2 SYDVKM, per germline. The CDR3 DNA follows: TGTGCCAGCAGTTGGACTAGCGGATACACCGGGGAGCTGTTTTTT. This codes for CASSWTSGYTGELFF.

The genes are TRBV18 and TRBJ2-7; 10 bases agree with TRBD1. The CDR3 runs 14 residues. J gave up 2 bases and V 3 bases, and 1 base lay outside the gene matches. Germline CDR1 and CDR2: KGHSH and LQKENI. CDR3 DNA: TGTGCCAGCTCACCGGGACAGGGGACCTACGAGCAGTACGTC. Translation gives CASSPGQGTYEQYV.

The CDR3 DNA follows: TGTGCCAGCAGCCCCAGGGGGGTCAGGGGCAATGAGCAGTTCTTC. Translation: CASSPRGVRGNEQFF. The rearrangement links TRBV6-2 or TRBV6-3 to TRBJ2-1; possibly TRBD1 for D (7 bases). Germline V lookup: CDR1 MNHEY, CDR2 SVGEGT. V was pared by 6 bases and J by 6 bases, with 18 bases between. CDR3 length: 15 residues.

Remarks on this clone: This CDR3 is also generated by other DNA sequences in the sample. The rearrangement joins TRBV2 to TRBJ2-1, with D possibly TRBD2 on 5 matching bases. V lost 11 bases and J 1 base, leaving 12 bases between the germline ends. Germline V gene lookup returns CDR1 SNHLY and CDR2 FYNNEI. The CDR3 totals 13 residues. CDR3 loop: CAGERTSYNEQFF. The CDR3 nucleotides are TGTGCCGGAGAGAGGACTTCCTACAATGAGCAGTTCTTC.

CDR3 DNA sequence: TGCGCCAGCAGCGGGCGGAGGGATCCGTCGAACACTGAAGCTTTCTTT. Its translation: CASSGRRDPSNTEAFF. V usage is TRBV5-1 and J usage is TRBJ1-1, with unresolved D. Germline V gene data show CDR1 as SGHRS and CDR2 as YFSETQ. The length of the CDR3 is 16 residues. The V end lost 4 bases, the J end lost 1 base, and 17 bases lay between the germline ends.

The chain carries TRBV12-5 and TRBJ1-6, with 8 bases lining up with TRBD1. The germline CDR1 and CDR2 sequences are LGHNT and FRNRAP. The CDR3 is 16 amino acids. V gave up 4 bases and J gave up 8 bases; unmatched junction bases: 10. DNA of the CDR3: TGTGCTAGTGGTTCATCCGACAGGGGAGTATATTCACCCCTCCACTTT. Protein product: CASGSSDRGVYSPLHF.

A word on this clone: A junction end diverges from the germline sequence, so it may reflect a read error. The chain combines TRBV30 with TRBJ2-3, with D tentatively TRBD1 (5 bases). CDR3 size: 11 residues. In germline, CDR1 is GTSNPN, CDR2 SVGIG (reference sequence). CDR3 coding DNA: TGTGCCTGGGACAGCAGAGATACGCAGTATTTT. Protein: CAWDSRDTQYF.

V is TRBV11-3 and J is TRBJ2-5; D not certain. The germline V gene has CDR1 SGHNT and CDR2 YENEEA. The CDR3 runs to 14 residues. Trimming took 0 bases from V and 1 from J, leaving 6 bases between them. The CDR3: CASSLDRFQETQYF. CDR3 nucleotide sequence: TGTGCCAGCAGCTTAGACCGGTTCCAAGAGACCCAGTACTTC.